This section outlines one TCR beta chain sequence together with its context. TCRdb keeps only in-frame clones here, not all; method: immunoSEQ multiplex PCR. The sample lists some 150,000 clones, about 83% occurring once. This entry belongs to a study of blood T cell repertoires in COVID-19. The source material was peripheral blood. This clonotype was obtained from a man aged 35 to 55 who had recovered from COVID-19.

This CDR3 reads CASSWTVHDEAFF. CDR3 nucleotides: TGTGCCAGCAGCTGGACAGTACATGATGAAGCTTTCTTT. The V call is TRBV6-5, the J call TRBJ1-1; TRBD1 is a possible D gene (6 bases). CDR3 length: 13 residues. Germline lookup yields CDR1 MNHEY and CDR2 SVGAGI. The V end was cut by 6 bases, the J end by 7 bases, with 15 bases between.